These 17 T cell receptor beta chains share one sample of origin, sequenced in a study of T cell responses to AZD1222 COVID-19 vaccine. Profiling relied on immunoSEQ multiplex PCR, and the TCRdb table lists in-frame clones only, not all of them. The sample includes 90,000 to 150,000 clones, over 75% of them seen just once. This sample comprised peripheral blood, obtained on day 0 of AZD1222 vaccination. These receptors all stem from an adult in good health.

The CDR3 DNA sequence: TGTGCCAGCAGCGGATCCGGGACTCCTTATCAGCAGTACTTC. Protein: CASSGSGTPYQQYF. This rearrangement joins TRBV2 to TRBJ2-7, with D tentatively TRBD2 (6 bases). Germline assignment: CDR1 SNHLY and CDR2 FYNNEI. V was shortened by 6 bases and J by 8 bases, with 20 bases between the two germline ends. There are 14 residues in the CDR3.

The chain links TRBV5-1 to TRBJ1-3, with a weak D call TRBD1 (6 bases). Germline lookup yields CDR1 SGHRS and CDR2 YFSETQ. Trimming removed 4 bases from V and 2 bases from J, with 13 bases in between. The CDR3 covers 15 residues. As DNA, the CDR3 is TGCGCCAGCAGCATCGACAGGTACGCTGGAAACACCATATATTTT. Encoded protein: CASSIDRYAGNTIYF.

Written as DNA, the CDR3 is TGCGCCAGCAGCCAAGGCCCCCGGACTGCAACTAATGAAAAACTGTTTTTT. This codes for CASSQGPRTATNEKLFF. The chain links TRBV4-1 to TRBJ1-4; D uncertain. Germline V gene data show CDR1 as MGHRA and CDR2 as YSYEKL. V dropped 1 base and J dropped 0 bases, with 12 bases sitting between them. This CDR3 has 17 residues.

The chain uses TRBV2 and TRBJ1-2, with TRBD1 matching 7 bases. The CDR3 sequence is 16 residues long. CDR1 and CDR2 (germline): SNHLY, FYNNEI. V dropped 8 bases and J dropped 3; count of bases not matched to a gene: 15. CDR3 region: CASQQKATGVDYGYTF. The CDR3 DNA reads TGTGCCAGCCAACAAAAAGCAACAGGGGTAGACTATGGCTACACCTTC.

The CDR3 loop is CASSLETASNQPQHF. CDR3 nucleotide sequence: TGTGCCAGCAGCTTAGAGACAGCTAGCAATCAGCCCCAGCATTTT. The chain couples TRBV7-2 to TRBJ1-5; D possibly corresponds to TRBD1 (5 bases). The V end was cut by 1 base, the J end by 0 bases, with 7 bases between. This CDR3 spans 15 amino acids. The germline gives CDR1 SGHTA, CDR2 FQGNSA.

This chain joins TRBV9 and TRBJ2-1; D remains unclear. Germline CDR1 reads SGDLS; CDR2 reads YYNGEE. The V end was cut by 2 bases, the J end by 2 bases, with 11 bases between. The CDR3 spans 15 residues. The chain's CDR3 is CASSVGGSTYNEQFF. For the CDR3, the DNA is TGTGCCAGCAGCGTGGGCGGTTCGACCTACAATGAGCAGTTCTTC.

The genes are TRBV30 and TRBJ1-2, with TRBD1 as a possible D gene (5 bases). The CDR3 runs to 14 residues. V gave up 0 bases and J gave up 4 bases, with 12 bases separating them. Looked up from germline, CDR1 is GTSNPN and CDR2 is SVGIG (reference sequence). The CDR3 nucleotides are TGTGCCTGGAGTGTCCCCCCAGGGCTCTATGGCTACACCTTC. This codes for CAWSVPPGLYGYTF.

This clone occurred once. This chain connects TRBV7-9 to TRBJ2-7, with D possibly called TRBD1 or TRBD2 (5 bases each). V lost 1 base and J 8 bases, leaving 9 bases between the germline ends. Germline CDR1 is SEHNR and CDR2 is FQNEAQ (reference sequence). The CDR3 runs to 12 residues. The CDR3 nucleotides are TGTGCCAGCAGCTTAGGGGACGGGCAGCAGTACTTC. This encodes CASSLGDGQQYF.

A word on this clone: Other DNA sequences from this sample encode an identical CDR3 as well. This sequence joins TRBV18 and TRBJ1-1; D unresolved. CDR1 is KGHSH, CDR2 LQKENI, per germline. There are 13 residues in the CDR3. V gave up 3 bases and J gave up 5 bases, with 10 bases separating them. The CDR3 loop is CASSPQGRTEAFF. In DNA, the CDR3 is TGTGCCAGCTCACCTCAAGGGAGGACTGAAGCTTTCTTT.

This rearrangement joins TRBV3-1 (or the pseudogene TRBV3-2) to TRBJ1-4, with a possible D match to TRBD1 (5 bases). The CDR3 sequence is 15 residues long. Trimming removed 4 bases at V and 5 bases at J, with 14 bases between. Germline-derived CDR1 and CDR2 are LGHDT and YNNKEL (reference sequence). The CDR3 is CASSLPQGSNEKLFF. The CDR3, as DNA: TGTGCCAGCAGCCTGCCCCAGGGATCCAATGAAAAACTGTTTTTT.

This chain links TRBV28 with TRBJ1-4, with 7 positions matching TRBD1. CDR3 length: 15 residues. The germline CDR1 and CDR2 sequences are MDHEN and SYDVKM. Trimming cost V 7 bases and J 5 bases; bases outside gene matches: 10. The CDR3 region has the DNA TGTGCCAGCACCCCGGGGCCAGGGGGGAATGAAAAACTGTTTTTT. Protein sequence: CASTPGPGGNEKLFF.

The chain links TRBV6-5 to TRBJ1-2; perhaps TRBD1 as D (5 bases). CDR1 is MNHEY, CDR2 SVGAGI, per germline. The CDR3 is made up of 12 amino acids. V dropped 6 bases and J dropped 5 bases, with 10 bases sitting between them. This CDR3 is CASRGLNYGYTF. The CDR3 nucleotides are TGTGCCAGCAGGGGACTGAATTATGGCTACACCTTC.

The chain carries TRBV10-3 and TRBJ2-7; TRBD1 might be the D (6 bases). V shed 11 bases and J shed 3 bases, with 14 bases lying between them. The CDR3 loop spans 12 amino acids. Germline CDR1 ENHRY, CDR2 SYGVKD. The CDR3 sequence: CASRTDFYEQYF. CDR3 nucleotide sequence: TGTGCCTCAAGGACAGATTTCTACGAGCAGTACTTC.

DNA of the CDR3: TGTGCCAGCAGCCAAGATCACGAGGCGAGCGAGCAGTACTTC. Protein: CASSQDHEASEQYF. The V call is TRBV3-1 (or the pseudogene TRBV3-2), the J call TRBJ2-7; D remains unclear. Germline V gives CDR1 LGHDT, CDR2 YNNKEL (reference sequence). The CDR3 extends over 14 amino acids. Trimming took off 0 bases at V and 6 bases at J, with 12 bases between the two ends.

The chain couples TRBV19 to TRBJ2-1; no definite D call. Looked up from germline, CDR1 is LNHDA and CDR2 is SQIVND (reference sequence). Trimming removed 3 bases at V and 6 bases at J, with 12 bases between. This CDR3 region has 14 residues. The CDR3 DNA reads TGTGCCAGTAGTATCTCGGTTAGCAGCAATGAGCAGTTCTTC. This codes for CASSISVSSNEQFF.

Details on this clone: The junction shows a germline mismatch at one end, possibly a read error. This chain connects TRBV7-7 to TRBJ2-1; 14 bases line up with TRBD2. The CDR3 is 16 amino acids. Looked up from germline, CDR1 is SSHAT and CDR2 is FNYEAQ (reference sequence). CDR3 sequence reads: CASSFGTSGRTDEQFF. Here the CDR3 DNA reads TGTGCTAGCAGCTTCGGGACTAGCGGGAGAACTGATGAGCAGTTCTTC.

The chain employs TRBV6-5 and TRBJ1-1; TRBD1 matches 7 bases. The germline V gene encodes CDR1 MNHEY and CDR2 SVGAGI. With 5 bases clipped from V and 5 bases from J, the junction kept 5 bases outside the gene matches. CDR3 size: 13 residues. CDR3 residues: CASSRDRDTEAFF. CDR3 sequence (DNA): TGTGCCAGCAGTCGAGACAGGGATACTGAAGCTTTCTTT.